The 28 T cell receptor beta chains given below trace back to one sample, sequenced in a study of vaccination and CD4 T cells after COVID-19 (dated by TCRdb to the early 2020s). Library preparation used PCR. The instrument was an Illumina iSeq 100. TCR sequencing of DNA from cultured CD4+ T cells used the Oncomine TCR Beta short-read assay at the Johns Hopkins FTIC core. TCRdb reprocessed the public reads (quality trimming at Q25 with fastp, clone calling with MiXCR) and kept in-frame beta chains. Rows are combined by CDR3 protein, so each entry shows the most common genes and DNA. This sample holds 15,000 to 20,000 distinct CDR3 sequences; roughly 50% were observed only once. The leading ten clones occupy around 20% of the sample. For these TCRs, the target antigens are not known. The treatment or condition label, as the study defines it: roughly 11-day PBMC culture with coronavirus spike peptide pools or control peptides (ViraFEST assay).

Sample: CD4+ T cells from blood, cultured in vitro, taken before SARS-CoV-2 vaccination. These TCRs come from a human donor who had recovered from COVID-19.

The J gene is TRBJ1-4, the V gene TRBV7-8, with D perhaps matching TRBD1 (5 bases). Germline V gene data show CDR1 as SGHVS and CDR2 as FQNEAQ. The CDR3 loop spans 14 amino acids. V was cut by 8 bases and J by 0 bases, with 10 bases left in between. In DNA, the CDR3 is TGTGCCAGCCGCGTGGGGCCAACTAATGAAAAACTGTTTTTT. Encoded protein: CASRVGPTNEKLFF.

This clonotype came up a few times. This chain connects TRBV19 to TRBJ1-5; D might be TRBD1 (5 bases). The V gene lost 7 bases and the J gene lost 2 bases, with 15 bases spanning the gap. CDR3 length: 15 residues. CDR1 and CDR2 (germline): LNHDA, SQIVND (reference sequence). CDR3 protein: CASKGGQGRNQPQHF. CDR3 nucleotides: TGTGCCAGTAAGGGAGGGCAGGGACGCAATCAGCCCCAGCATTTT.

The gene calls are TRBV2 and TRBJ2-5; TRBD1 aligns across 10 bases. The germline V gene has CDR1 SNHLY and CDR2 FYNNEI. Losses at the gene ends were 9 bases for V and 3 bases for J; bases not matched to a gene: 4. The CDR3 runs to 13 residues. The CDR3 sequence is CARRTGGKETQYF. The CDR3 DNA reads TGTGCCAGACGGACAGGGGGTAAAGAGACCCAGTACTTC.

The CDR3 DNA reads TGTGCCACCAGCAGGCCCCGGGGCAGGGAGAACACTGAAGCTTTCTTT. The encoded protein is CATSRPRGRENTEAFF. The rearrangement joins TRBV15 to TRBJ1-1, with D tentatively TRBD1 (5 bases). Between the trimmed V and J ends, which lost 3 bases and 1 base, there was a span of 15 bases. The CDR3 contains 16 residues. Germline loops: CDR1 LNHNV, CDR2 YYDKDF (reference sequence). The variable domain in full, with the rest retrieved from reference TRBV15 and TRBJ1-1, is DAMVIQNPRYQVTQFGKPVTLSCSQTLNHNVMYWYQQKSSQAPKLLFHYYDKDFNNEADTPDNFQSRRPNTSFCFLDIRSPGLGDTAMYLCATSRPRGRENTEAFFGQGTRLTVV.

Only a few counts were recorded for this clonotype. The V gene is TRBV10-3, the J gene TRBJ2-7; D remains unclear. This CDR3 has 12 amino acids. Per the germline V gene, CDR1 is ENHRY and CDR2 is SYGVKD. V lost 0 bases, J lost 10 bases, and 10 bases lay in between. The CDR3 bases are TGTGCCATCAGTGAGTCGGAGCGCGAACAGTACTTC. Amino acid sequence: CAISESEREQYF.

CDR3 amino acids: CASTPFISVHEQFF. The CDR3 DNA follows: TGTGCCAGCACCCCCTTTATCAGCGTCCATGAGCAGTTCTTC. The rearrangement links TRBV7-2 to TRBJ2-1, with no clear D. This CDR3 is built from 14 residues. The V gene's germline CDR1 is SGHTA and CDR2 FQGNSA. V was clipped by 7 bases and J by 8 bases, with 18 bases between them. The full variable domain, in which reference TRBV7-2 and TRBJ2-1 provide the parts outside the CDR3, is GAGVSQSPSNKVTEKGKDVELRCDPISGHTALYWYRQSLGQGLEFLIYFQGNSAPDKSGLPSDRFSAERTGGSVSTLTIQRTQQEDSAVYLCASTPFISVHEQFFGPGTRLTVL.

The chain employs TRBV28 and TRBJ2-7, with D maybe TRBD1 (6 bases). V lost 5 bases and J 5 bases, leaving 19 bases between the germline ends. Germline V gives CDR1 MDHEN, CDR2 SYDVKM. CDR3 length: 15 residues. The CDR3 bases are TGTGCCAGCAGTCCCCCGTGGGGGCTGCGCAACGAGCAGTACTTC. Translating it yields CASSPPWGLRNEQYF.

The chain combines TRBV20-1 with TRBJ2-1; D gene ambiguous. This CDR3 comprises 13 residues. Germline CDR1 and CDR2: DFQATT and SNEGSKA (reference sequence). V lost 6 bases and J lost 5, with 14 bases in between. CDR3 protein: CSAPARYNNEQFF. As DNA, the CDR3 is TGCAGTGCACCCGCTAGGTACAACAATGAGCAGTTCTTC.

The chain recombines TRBV20-1 with TRBJ1-2; D is ambiguous. The CDR3 is made up of 12 amino acids. From germline, CDR1 is DFQATT and CDR2 SNEGSKA (reference sequence). The germline V and J ends were trimmed by 5 bases and 2 bases, with 9 bases remaining between them. Here the CDR3 DNA reads TGCAGTGCTTTGGTTCTCAACTATGGCTACACCTTC. This codes for CSALVLNYGYTF.

The rearrangement uses TRBV6-1 and TRBJ2-7; TRBD2 matches at 8 bases. This CDR3 comprises 16 residues. CDR1 and CDR2 from the germline V gene are MNHNS and SASEGT. The ends lost 3 bases at V and 9 bases at J; junction bases unmatched: 16. CDR3 DNA: TGTGCCAGCAGTGAGGGGTCGGCGGGAGGACTGCGACTGCAGTACTTC. It codes for CASSEGSAGGLRLQYF.

The chain joins TRBV10-3 to TRBJ2-7; 10 bases are a match to TRBD1. V was clipped by 4 bases and J by 2 bases; unmatched bases: 5. CDR1 is ENHRY and CDR2 is SYGVKD in the germline V gene. CDR3 size: 15 residues. DNA for the CDR3: TGTGCCATCAGTGGTGGGACAGGGGCGCCCTACGAGCAGTACTTC. It yields the protein CAISGGTGAPYEQYF.

The chain uses TRBV28 and TRBJ1-5; unclear D gene. Germline V gene data show CDR1 as MDHEN and CDR2 as SYDVKM. The CDR3 has 14 amino acids. Between the trimmed V and J ends, which lost 8 bases and 0 bases, there was a span of 11 bases. This CDR3 is CASGFGYSNQPQHF. The CDR3, as DNA: TGTGCCAGCGGGTTCGGGTATAGCAATCAGCCCCAGCATTTT.

This clonotype has only one observation. The chain employs TRBV6-2 or TRBV6-3 and TRBJ2-3; D may match TRBD1 or TRBD2 (5 bases each). From germline, CDR1 is MNHEY and CDR2 SVGEGT. The CDR3 is 15 amino acids. The V gene lost 2 bases and the J gene lost 2 bases, with 11 bases spanning the gap. This CDR3 reads CASSYTWDLTDTQYF. As DNA, the CDR3 is TGTGCCAGCAGTTACACTTGGGACCTCACAGATACGCAGTATTTT.

The chain carries TRBV19 and TRBJ2-7, with D perhaps assigned TRBD1 or TRBD2 (6 bases each). Per the germline V gene, CDR1 is LNHDA and CDR2 is SQIVND (reference sequence). CDR3 length: 13 residues. The V gene lost 6 bases and the J gene lost 2 bases, with 11 bases spanning the gap. CDR3 nucleotide sequence: TGTGCCAGTAGGAAAGGGGGGACCTACGAGCAGTACTTC. It is translated as CASRKGGTYEQYF.

J is TRBJ1-2 and V is TRBV6-1; a weak D match, TRBD1 (6 bases). Between the trimmed V and J ends, which lost 9 bases and 2 bases, there was a span of 16 bases. The CDR3 contains 14 residues. The V gene's germline CDR1 is MNHNS and CDR2 SASEGT. Here the CDR3 reads CASRTATGNYGYTF. DNA of the CDR3: TGTGCCAGTCGGACAGCCACCGGGAACTATGGCTACACCTTC.

The CDR3 protein is CASSKLVGGRSNQPQHF. Written as DNA, the CDR3 is TGTGCCAGCAGCAAACTAGTAGGGGGTCGGAGCAATCAGCCCCAGCATTTT. The gene calls are TRBV21-1 and TRBJ1-5; the table gives TRBD1 as D, unverified against the DNA. TRBV21-1 is labeled a pseudogene. This CDR3 is 17 amino acids long.

This clonotype has only a few counts. This chain joins TRBV15 and TRBJ2-2, with TRBD2 identical over 10 bases. The germline V gene encodes CDR1 LNHNV and CDR2 YYDKDF (reference sequence). V shed 0 bases and J 7 bases; nucleotides not matched to a gene: 8. The CDR3 has 17 amino acids. As DNA, the CDR3 is TGTGCCACCAGCAGAGATTTCCTAGCGGGAGTTGGCGGGGAGCTGTTTTTT. It translates to CATSRDFLAGVGGELFF.

The chain uses TRBV20-1 and TRBJ2-1; 8 positions match TRBD2. Germline V gives CDR1 DFQATT, CDR2 SNEGSKA (reference sequence). The CDR3 runs to 18 residues. The ends lost 0 bases at V and 9 bases at J; junction bases unmatched: 19. The CDR3 DNA reads TGCAGTGCTAGAGATCTGGTGGTAGCGGGACAACTCGCCAGTGAGCAGTTCTTC. The encoded protein is CSARDLVVAGQLASEQFF.

V gene TRBV28 combines with J gene TRBJ2-3, with TRBD2 matching 11 bases. V gave up 6 bases and J gave up 0 bases; unmatched junction bases: 8. The germline gives CDR1 MDHEN, CDR2 SYDVKM. This CDR3 spans 17 amino acids. The CDR3, as DNA: TGTGCCAGCAGCACGCCATGGACTAGCGGGAGCACAGATACGCAGTATTTT. Translating it yields CASSTPWTSGSTDTQYF.

This chain joins TRBV27 and TRBJ2-4; D is unresolved. Trimming took off 6 bases at V and 2 bases at J, with 11 bases between the two ends. CDR3 size: 14 residues. The V gene's germline CDR1 is MNHEY and CDR2 SMNVEV (reference sequence). The CDR3 nucleotides are TGTGCCAGCAGACCCCTAGGGACCAAAAACATTCAGTACTTC. Its protein is CASRPLGTKNIQYF.

This chain links TRBV7-2 with TRBJ2-7; 7 bases match TRBD2. CDR1 and CDR2 (germline): SGHTA, FQGNSA. With 1 base clipped from V and 2 bases from J, the junction kept 5 bases outside the gene matches. The CDR3 covers 15 residues. Here the CDR3 DNA reads TGTGCCAGCAGCTTAGGGGTAGCGGGTCCCTACGAGCAGTACTTC. It is translated as CASSLGVAGPYEQYF.

This chain connects TRBV7-2 to TRBJ2-3; D gene uncertain. Trimming cost V 2 bases and J 6 bases, with 6 bases left between them. Germline CDR1 and CDR2: SGHTA and FQGNSA. The CDR3 totals 12 residues. The CDR3 sequence is CASSLFLDTQYF. The CDR3 DNA is TGTGCCAGCAGCTTATTCCTGGATACGCAGTATTTT.

The V call is TRBV21-1, the J call TRBJ2-7. TRBV21-1 is a pseudogene. The CDR3 spans 11 residues. CDR3 protein: CAGTMVYEQYF. The DNA for the CDR3 is TGTGCCGGTACCATGGTCTACGAGCAGTACTTC.

Concerning this clonotype itself: This may stem from a read error, because a much larger clone lies one nucleotide away. The V and J genes are TRBV6-4 and TRBJ2-3; 7 nucleotides match TRBD2. Germline assignment: CDR1 MRHNA and CDR2 SNTAGT. This CDR3 has 14 residues. The CDR3 nucleotides are TGTCCCAGCAGTGAAGGTAGCGGGTCGGATACGCAGTATTTT. As protein: CPSSEGSGSDTQYF.

This clonotype was counted between two and nine times. The genes are TRBV6-4 and TRBJ1-5; a weak D match, TRBD1 (6 bases). Germline V lookup: CDR1 MRHNA, CDR2 SNTAGT. The ends were cut back, 4 bases at V and 4 bases at J, with 14 bases in the middle. The CDR3 runs 15 residues. CDR3 DNA: TGTGCCAGCAGTGGCCGACAGGTTATTAATCAGCCCCAGCATTTT. Translation gives CASSGRQVINQPQHF.

The chain recombines TRBV11-2 with TRBJ1-1, with TRBD1 matching over 8 bases. Germline V CDR1 and CDR2: SGHAT, FQNNGV. The CDR3 runs to 15 residues. After removal of 5 bases from V and 1 base from J, the junction contained 6 bases not matched to a gene. CDR3 sequence (DNA): TGTGCCAGCAGCATCGACAGGGGTAAGAACACTGAAGCTTTCTTT. This codes for CASSIDRGKNTEAFF.

As regards this clonotype: With a much larger clone just one base away, this may be a read error. The rearrangement uses TRBV5-6 and TRBJ2-3; D ambiguous. Germline-derived CDR1 and CDR2 are SGHDT and YYEEEE. Trimming left V 0 bases short and J 4 bases short, with 0 bases between. CDR3 size: 11 residues. The CDR3 loop reads CASSLADTQYF. The CDR3 DNA follows: TGTGCCAGCAGCTTGGCAGATACGCAGTATTTT.

The chain uses TRBV20-1 and TRBJ2-2; 8 bases align to TRBD1. There are 14 residues in the CDR3. J was trimmed by 1 base and V by 6 bases; bases with no gene match: 4. Germline CDR1 is DFQATT and CDR2 is SNEGSKA (reference sequence). CDR3 protein: CSAVGQENTGELFF. The DNA for the CDR3 is TGCAGTGCCGTGGGACAGGAGAACACCGGGGAGCTGTTTTTT.